This T cell receptor (beta chain) was obtained from a study of blood T cell repertoires in COVID-19. About the research overall: PBMCs, B-cell-depleted T cells, or T cells were the source of the cDNA or gDNA that made up the material.

Germline CDR1 LNHDA, CDR2 SQIVND (reference sequence). The CDR3 consists of 15 residues. Trimming took 6 bases from V and 5 from J; bases not matched to a gene: 5. Sequencing used immunoSEQ multiplex PCR; TCRdb keeps in-frame clones, though not all of them. The table includes 70,000 to 100,000 clones, more than 80% detected once. The specimen was peripheral blood. This TCR came from a human donor in a cohort sampled during active COVID-19. The V call is TRBV19, the J call TRBJ2-2, with TRBD1 matching 11 bases. The CDR3 sequence is CASRGTGGRTGELFF. The CDR3 nucleotides read TGTGCCAGTAGGGGGACAGGGGGAAGAACCGGGGAGCTGTTTTTT. Together with reference TRBV19 and TRBJ2-2, the CDR3 gives the full variable domain: DGGITQSPKYLFRKEGQNVTLSCEQNLNHDAMYWYRQDPGQGLRLIYYSQIVNDFQKGDIAEGYSVSREKKESFPLTVTSAQKNPTAFYLCASRGTGGRTGELFFGEGSRLTVL.